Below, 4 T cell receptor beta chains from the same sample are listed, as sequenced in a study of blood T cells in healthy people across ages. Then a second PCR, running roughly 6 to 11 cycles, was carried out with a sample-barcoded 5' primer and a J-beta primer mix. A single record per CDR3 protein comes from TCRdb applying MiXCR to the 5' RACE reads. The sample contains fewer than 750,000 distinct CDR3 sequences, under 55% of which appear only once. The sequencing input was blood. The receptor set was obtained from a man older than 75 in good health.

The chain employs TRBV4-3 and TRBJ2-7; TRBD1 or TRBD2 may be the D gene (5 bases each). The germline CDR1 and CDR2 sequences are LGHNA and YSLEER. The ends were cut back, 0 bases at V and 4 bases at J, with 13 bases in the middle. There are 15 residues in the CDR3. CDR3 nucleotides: TGCGCCAGCAGCCAAGACCCGGGACCAGGGTACGAGCAGTACTTC. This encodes CASSQDPGPGYEQYF.

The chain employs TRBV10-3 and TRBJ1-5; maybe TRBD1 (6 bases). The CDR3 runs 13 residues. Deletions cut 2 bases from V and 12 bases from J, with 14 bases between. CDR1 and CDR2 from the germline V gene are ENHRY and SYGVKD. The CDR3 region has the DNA TGTGCCATCAGTGAGCGGTCCGGACAGAGCCAGCATTTT. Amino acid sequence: CAISERSGQSQHF.

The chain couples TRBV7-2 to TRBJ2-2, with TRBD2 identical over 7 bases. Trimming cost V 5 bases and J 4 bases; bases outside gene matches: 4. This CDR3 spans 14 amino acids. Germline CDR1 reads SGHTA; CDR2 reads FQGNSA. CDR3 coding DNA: TGTGCCAGCAGCATATGGGGGGGCACCGGGGAGCTGTTTTTT. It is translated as CASSIWGGTGELFF.

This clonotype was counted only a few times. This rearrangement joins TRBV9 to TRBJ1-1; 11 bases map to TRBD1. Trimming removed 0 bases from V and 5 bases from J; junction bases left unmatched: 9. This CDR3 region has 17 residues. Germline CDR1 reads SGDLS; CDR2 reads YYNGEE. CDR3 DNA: TGTGCCAGCAGCGTAGAAAGCGGGACAGGGGGAGCTACTGAAGCTTTCTTT. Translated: CASSVESGTGGATEAFF.